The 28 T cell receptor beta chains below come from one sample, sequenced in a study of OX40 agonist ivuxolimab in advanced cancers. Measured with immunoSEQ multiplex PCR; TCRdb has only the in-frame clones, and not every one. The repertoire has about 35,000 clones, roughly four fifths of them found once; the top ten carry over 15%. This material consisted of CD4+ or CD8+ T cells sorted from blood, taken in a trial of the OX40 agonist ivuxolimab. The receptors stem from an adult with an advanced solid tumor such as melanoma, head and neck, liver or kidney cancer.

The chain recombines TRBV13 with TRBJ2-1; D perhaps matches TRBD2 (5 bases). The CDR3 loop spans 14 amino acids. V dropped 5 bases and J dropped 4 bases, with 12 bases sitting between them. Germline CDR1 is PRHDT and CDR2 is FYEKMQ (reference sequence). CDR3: CASSHRTFYNEQFF. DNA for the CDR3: TGTGCCAGCAGCCACCGGACTTTTTACAATGAGCAGTTCTTC. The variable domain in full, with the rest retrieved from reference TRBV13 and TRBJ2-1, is AAGVIQSPRHLIKEKRETATLKCYPIPRHDTVYWYQQGPGQDPQFLISFYEKMQSDKGSIPDRFSAQQFSDYHSELNMSSLELGDSALYFCASSHRTFYNEQFFGPGTRLTVL.

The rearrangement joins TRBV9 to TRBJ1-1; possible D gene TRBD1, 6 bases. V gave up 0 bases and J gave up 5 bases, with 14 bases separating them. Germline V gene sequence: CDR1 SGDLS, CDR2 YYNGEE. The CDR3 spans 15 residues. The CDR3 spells CASSVDSGARTEAFF. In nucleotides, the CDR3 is TGTGCCAGCAGCGTAGATTCAGGGGCGCGAACTGAAGCTTTCTTT.

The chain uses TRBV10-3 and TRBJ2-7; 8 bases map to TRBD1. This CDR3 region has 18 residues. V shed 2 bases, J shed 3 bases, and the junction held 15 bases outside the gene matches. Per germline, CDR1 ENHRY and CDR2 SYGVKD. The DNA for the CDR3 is TGTGCCATCAGTGAGGGTTTCGGACAGGGATTTACTAACTACGAGCAGTACTTC. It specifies CAISEGFGQGFTNYEQYF.

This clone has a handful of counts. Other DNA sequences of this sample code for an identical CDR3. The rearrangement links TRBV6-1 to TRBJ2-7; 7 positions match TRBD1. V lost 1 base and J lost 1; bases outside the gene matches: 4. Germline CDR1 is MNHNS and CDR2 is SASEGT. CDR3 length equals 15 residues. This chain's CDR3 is CASSEGQGPSYEQYF. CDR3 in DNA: TGTGCCAGCAGTGAAGGACAGGGTCCATCCTACGAGCAGTACTTC.

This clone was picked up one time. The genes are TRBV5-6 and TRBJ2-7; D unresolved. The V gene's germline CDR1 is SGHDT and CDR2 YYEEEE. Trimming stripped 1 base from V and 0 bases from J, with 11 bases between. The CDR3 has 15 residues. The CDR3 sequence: CASSLRDYLSYEQYF. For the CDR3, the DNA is TGTGCCAGCAGCTTGAGGGATTACCTCTCCTACGAGCAGTACTTC.

The CDR3 bases are TGCGCCAGCAGCCACAGCTACGAGCAGTACTTC. Residues: CASSHSYEQYF. V usage is TRBV4-1 and J usage is TRBJ2-7; no firm D call. The V end lost 3 bases, the J end lost 3 bases, and 3 bases lay between the germline ends. The germline V gene has CDR1 MGHRA and CDR2 YSYEKL. This CDR3 contains 11 residues.

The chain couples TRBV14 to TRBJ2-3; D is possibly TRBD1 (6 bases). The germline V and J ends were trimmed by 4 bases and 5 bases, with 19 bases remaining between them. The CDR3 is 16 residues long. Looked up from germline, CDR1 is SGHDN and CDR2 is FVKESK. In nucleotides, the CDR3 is TGTGCCAGCAGCCTTCGCTGGGGGCCGTTTAGAGATACGCAGTATTTT. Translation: CASSLRWGPFRDTQYF.

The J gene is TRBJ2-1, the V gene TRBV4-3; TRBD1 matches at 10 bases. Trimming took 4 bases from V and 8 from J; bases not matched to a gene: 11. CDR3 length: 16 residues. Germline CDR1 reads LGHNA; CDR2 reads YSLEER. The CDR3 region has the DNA TGCGCCAGCAGCCCTGGAGGGACAGGGGCCTGGCATGAGCAGTTCTTC. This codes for CASSPGGTGAWHEQFF.

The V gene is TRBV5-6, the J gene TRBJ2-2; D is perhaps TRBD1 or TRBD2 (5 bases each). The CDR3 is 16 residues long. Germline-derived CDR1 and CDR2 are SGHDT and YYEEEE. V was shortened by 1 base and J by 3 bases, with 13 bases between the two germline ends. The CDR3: CASSLRDGVYTGELFF. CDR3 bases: TGTGCCAGCAGCTTGAGGGACGGGGTATACACCGGGGAGCTGTTTTTT.

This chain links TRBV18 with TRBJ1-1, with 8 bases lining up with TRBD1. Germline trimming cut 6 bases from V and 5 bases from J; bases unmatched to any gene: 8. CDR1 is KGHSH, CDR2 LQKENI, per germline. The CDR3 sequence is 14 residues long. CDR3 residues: CASSYGQGKTEAFF. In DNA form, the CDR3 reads TGTGCCAGCTCGTACGGACAGGGCAAGACTGAAGCTTTCTTT.

The chain's CDR3 is CASSRDRSLEKLFF. The CDR3 coding sequence is TGTGCCAGCAGCCGGGACAGGTCGTTAGAAAAACTGTTTTTT. V gene TRBV6-5 combines with J gene TRBJ1-4, with TRBD1 identical over 8 bases. The CDR3 is made up of 14 amino acids. Germline loops: CDR1 MNHEY, CDR2 SVGAGI. Germline trimming cut 6 bases from V and 8 bases from J; bases unmatched to any gene: 8.

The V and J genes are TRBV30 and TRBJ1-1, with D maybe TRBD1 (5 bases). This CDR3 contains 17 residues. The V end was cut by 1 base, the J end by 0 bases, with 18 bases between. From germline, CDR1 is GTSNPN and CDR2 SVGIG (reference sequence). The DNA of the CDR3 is TGTGCCTGGAGTGCCATCCGGGACGCCCCTATGAACACTGAAGCTTTCTTT. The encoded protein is CAWSAIRDAPMNTEAFF.

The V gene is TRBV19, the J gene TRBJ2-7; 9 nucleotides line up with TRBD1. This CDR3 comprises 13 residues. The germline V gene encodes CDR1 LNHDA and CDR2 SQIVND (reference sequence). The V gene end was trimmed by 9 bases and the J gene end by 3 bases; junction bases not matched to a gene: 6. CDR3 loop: CASGQGLLYEQYF. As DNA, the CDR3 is TGTGCCAGCGGACAGGGGTTGCTCTACGAGCAGTACTTC.

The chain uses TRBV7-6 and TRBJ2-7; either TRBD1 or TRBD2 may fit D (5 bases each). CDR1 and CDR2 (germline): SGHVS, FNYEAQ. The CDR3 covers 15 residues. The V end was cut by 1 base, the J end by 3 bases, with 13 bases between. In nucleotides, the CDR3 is TGTGCCAGCAGCTTAGGTCAGGGACCCTTCTACGAGCAGTACTTC. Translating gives CASSLGQGPFYEQYF. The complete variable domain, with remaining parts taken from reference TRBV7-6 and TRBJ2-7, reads GAGVSQSPRYKVTKRGQDVALRCDPISGHVSLYWYRQALGQGPEFLTYFNYEAQQDKSGLPNDRFSAERPEGSISTLTIQRTEQRDSAMYRCASSLGQGPFYEQYFGPGTRLTVT.

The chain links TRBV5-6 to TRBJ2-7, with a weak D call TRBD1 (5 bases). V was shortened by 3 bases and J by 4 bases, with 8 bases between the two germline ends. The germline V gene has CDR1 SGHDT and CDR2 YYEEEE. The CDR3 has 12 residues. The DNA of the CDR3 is TGTGCCAGCAGCTCTACAGGTTACGAGCAGTACTTC. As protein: CASSSTGYEQYF.

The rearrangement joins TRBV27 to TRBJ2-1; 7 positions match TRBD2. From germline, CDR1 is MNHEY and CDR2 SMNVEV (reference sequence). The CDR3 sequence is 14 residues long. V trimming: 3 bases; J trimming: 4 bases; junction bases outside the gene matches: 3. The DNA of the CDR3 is TGTGCCAGCAGTTTGGCGGGAGATTACAATGAGCAGTTCTTC. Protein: CASSLAGDYNEQFF.

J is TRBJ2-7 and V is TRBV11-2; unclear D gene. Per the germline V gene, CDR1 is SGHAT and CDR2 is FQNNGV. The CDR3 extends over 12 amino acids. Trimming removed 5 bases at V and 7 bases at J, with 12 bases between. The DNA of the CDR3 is TGTGCCAGCAGCATTAACGCTTGGGAGCAGTACTTC. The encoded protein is CASSINAWEQYF. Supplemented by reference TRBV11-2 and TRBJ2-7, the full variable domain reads EAGVAQSPRYKIIEKRQSVAFWCNPISGHATLYWYQQILGQGPKLLIQFQNNGVVDDSQLPKDRFSAERLKGVDSTLKIQPAKLEDSAVYLCASSINAWEQYFGPGTRLTVT.

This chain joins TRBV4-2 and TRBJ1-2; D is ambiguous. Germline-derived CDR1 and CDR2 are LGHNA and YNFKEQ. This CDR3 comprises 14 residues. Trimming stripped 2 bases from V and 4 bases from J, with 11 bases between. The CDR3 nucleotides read TGTGCCAGCAGCCAAAACGAGGACCTCTATGGCTACACCTTC. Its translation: CASSQNEDLYGYTF.

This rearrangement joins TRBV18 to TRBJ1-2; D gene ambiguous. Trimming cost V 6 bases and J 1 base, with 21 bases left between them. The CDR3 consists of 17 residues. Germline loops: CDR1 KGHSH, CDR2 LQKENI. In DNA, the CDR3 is TGTGCCAGCTCCTCCGGGCCCGCCACCTCCTTTAACTATGGCTACACCTTC. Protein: CASSSGPATSFNYGYTF.

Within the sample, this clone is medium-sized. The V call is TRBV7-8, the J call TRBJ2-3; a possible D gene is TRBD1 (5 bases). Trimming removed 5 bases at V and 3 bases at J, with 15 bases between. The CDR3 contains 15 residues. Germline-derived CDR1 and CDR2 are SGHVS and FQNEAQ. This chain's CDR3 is CASSPSVRDTDTQYF. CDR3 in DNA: TGTGCCAGCAGCCCGAGCGTCAGGGATACAGATACGCAGTATTTT.

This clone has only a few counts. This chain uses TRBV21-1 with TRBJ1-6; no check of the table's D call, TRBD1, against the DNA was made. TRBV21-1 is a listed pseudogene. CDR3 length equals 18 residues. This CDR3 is CASSTLDSGDSYNSPLHF. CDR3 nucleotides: TGTGCCAGCAGCACCCTGGACAGTGGGGACTCCTATAATTCACCCCTCCACTTT.

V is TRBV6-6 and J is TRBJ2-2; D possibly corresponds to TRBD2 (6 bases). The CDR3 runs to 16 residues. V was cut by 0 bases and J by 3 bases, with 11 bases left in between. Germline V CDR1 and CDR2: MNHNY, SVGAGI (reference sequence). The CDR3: CASSYSSSAHTGELFF. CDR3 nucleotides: TGTGCCAGCAGTTACTCTTCTAGCGCCCACACCGGGGAGCTGTTTTTT.

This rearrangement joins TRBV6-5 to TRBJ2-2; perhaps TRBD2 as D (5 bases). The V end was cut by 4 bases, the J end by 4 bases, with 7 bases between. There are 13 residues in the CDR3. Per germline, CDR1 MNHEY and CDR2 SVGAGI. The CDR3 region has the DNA TGTGCCAGCAGTTGGACTGCCACCGGGGAGCTGTTTTTT. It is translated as CASSWTATGELFF.

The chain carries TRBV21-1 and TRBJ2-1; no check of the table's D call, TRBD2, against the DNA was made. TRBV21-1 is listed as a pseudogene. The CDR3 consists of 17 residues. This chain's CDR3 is CASSKQDWVAGGGQQFF. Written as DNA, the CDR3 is TGTGCCAGCAGCAAACAGGATTGGGTAGCGGGAGGGGGACAGCAGTTCTTC.

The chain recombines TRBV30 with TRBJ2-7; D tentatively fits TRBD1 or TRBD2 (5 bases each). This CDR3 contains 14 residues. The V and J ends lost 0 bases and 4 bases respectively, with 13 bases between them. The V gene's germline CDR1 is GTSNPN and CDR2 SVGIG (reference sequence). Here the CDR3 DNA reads TGTGCCTGGAGTGTATTCAGGGAGAGGTACGAGCAGTACTTC. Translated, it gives CAWSVFRERYEQYF.

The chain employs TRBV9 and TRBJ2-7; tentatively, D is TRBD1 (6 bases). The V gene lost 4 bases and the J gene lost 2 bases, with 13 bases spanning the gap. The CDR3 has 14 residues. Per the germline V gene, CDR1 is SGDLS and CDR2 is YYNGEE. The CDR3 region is CASSSPGHPYEQYF. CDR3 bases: TGTGCCAGCAGCTCTCCGGGACACCCCTACGAGCAGTACTTC. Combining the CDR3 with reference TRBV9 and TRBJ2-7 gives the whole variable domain DSGVTQTPKHLITATGQRVTLRCSPRSGDLSVYWYQQSLDQGLQFLIQYYNGEERAKGNILERFSAQQFPDLHSELNLSSLELGDSALYFCASSSPGHPYEQYFGPGTRLTVT.

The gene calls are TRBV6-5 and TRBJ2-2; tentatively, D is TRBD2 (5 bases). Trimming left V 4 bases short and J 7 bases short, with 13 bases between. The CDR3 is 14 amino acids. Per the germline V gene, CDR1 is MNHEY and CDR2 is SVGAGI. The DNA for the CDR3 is TGTGCCAGCAGTTTCTCGGTCGGGGACGGGGAGCTGTTTTTT. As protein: CASSFSVGDGELFF.

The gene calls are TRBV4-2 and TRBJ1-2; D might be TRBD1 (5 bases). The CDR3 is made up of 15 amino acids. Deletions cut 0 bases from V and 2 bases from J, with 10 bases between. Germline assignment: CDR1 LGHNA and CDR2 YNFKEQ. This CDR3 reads CASSQEDTTNYGYTF. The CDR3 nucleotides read TGTGCCAGCAGCCAAGAGGACACTACCAACTATGGCTACACCTTC.